This T cell receptor beta chain derives from a study of beta chain features in type 1 diabetes. Per donor, one heparinised blood draw averaged roughly 120 mL. Naive, central memory, regulatory and stem cell-like memory cells within the CD4+ compartment were sorted using CD45RO/CCR7/CD25/CD127/CD95/CD27. This clone has only a few counts. Antigen: not known. Since all of the isolated RNA was reverse transcribed, expressed TCRB transcripts were what got sequenced. Assay: immunoSEQ multiplex PCR; the TCRdb copy retains only in-frame clones and omits some. This sample carries around 310,000 clones, less than 15% of them seen once, and the ten largest clones take around 0.016%. Study-wide results and caveats: Fewer junction insertions and more nucleotide deletions appeared in type 1 diabetes patients. TCRB CDR3s from Type 1 diabetes patients were moderately but significantly shorter in all four CD4+ subsets. In patients and controls equally, PCR might favor templates that are shorter.

The sequenced sample was naive CD4+ T cells from blood. This clonotype was obtained from a woman between 18 and 29 years old with type 1 diabetes.

CDR3 amino acids: CASSPGTGGDDTQYF. CDR3 coding DNA: TGTGCCAGCTCACCGGGAACAGGGGGCGATGATACGCAGTATTTT. The rearrangement joins TRBV18 to TRBJ2-3; 9 bases line up with TRBD1. CDR3 length equals 15 residues. Germline lookup yields CDR1 KGHSH and CDR2 LQKENI. V gave up 3 bases and J gave up 6 bases; unmatched junction bases: 7.